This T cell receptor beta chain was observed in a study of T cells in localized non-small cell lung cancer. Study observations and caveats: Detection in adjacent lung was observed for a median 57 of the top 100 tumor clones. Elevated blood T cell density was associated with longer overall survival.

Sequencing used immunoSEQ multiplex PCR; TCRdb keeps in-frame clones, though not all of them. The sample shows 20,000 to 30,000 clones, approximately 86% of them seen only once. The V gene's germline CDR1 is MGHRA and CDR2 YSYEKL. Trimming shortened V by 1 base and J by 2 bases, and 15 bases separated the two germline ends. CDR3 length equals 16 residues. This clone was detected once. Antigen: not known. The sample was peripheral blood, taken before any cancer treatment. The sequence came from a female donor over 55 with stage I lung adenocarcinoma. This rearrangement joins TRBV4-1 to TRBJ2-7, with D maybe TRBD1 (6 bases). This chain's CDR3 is CASSQGSGDTAYEQYF. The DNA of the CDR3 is TGCGCCAGCAGCCAAGGTTCTGGGGACACCGCCTACGAGCAGTACTTC.